Each of the 2 T cell receptor beta chains below was sequenced from the same sample in a study of blood T cell repertoires in COVID-19. The assay was immunoSEQ multiplex PCR, and TCRdb's table has in-frame clones only and misses some. The table lists approximately 150,000 clones, 70% to 90% of them singletons. Source material: peripheral blood. These receptors originate from a human donor with acute or convalescent COVID-19. The donor label of this sample is uncertain.

This chain connects TRBV18 to TRBJ1-2; 12 bases are a match to TRBD1. Trimming took 10 bases from V and 3 from J; bases not matched to a gene: 9. The CDR3 sequence is 15 residues long. Per the germline V gene, CDR1 is KGHSH and CDR2 is LQKENI. This CDR3 reads CATHPGTGGYYGYTF. The CDR3 nucleotides read TGTGCCACCCATCCGGGGACAGGGGGCTACTATGGCTACACCTTC.

A single count supports this clone. This chain connects TRBV28 to TRBJ1-4, with D unresolved. Trimming took off 8 bases at V and 2 bases at J, with 6 bases between the two ends. Germline-derived CDR1 and CDR2 are MDHEN and SYDVKM. This CDR3 has 12 residues. The CDR3 coding sequence is TGTGCCAGCTTTGCGACTAATGAAAAACTGTTTTTT. Translated, it gives CASFATNEKLFF. Full variable domain (outside the CDR3, taken from reference TRBV28 and TRBJ1-4): DVKVTQSSRYLVKRTGEKVFLECVQDMDHENMFWYRQDPGLGLRLIYFSYDVKMKEKGDIPEGYSVSREKKERFSLILESASTNQTSMYLCASFATNEKLFFGSGTQLSVL.